The T cell receptor (beta chain) under discussion was sequenced for a study of OX40 agonist ivuxolimab in advanced cancers. Repertoires were generated with immunoSEQ multiplex PCR, while TCRdb's copy carries only in-frame clones and drops some. The data contain about 86,000 clones, about 90% of them singletons. CDR1 is MDHEN and CDR2 is SYDVKM in the germline V gene. The CDR3 is 13 amino acids. V was trimmed by 3 bases and J by 7 bases, leaving 10 bases between them. The chain is built from TRBV28 and TRBJ2-1, with D maybe TRBD2 (6 bases). The sample in question was CD4+ or CD8+ T cells sorted from blood, obtained in a trial of the OX40 agonist ivuxolimab. The receptor was derived from an adult with an advanced solid tumor such as melanoma, head and neck, liver or kidney cancer. The CDR3 spells CASSLIGGNEQFF. The CDR3 DNA is TGTGCCAGCAGTTTGATCGGGGGTAATGAGCAGTTCTTC. The full variable domain, with the rest looked up from reference TRBV28 and TRBJ2-1, is DVKVTQSSRYLVKRTGEKVFLECVQDMDHENMFWYRQDPGLGLRLIYFSYDVKMKEKGDIPEGYSVSREKKERFSLILESASTNQTSMYLCASSLIGGNEQFFGPGTRLTVL.